The text below deals with one T cell receptor (beta chain). The germline gives CDR1 GTSNPN, CDR2 SVGIG (reference sequence). Trimming took off 0 bases at V and 5 bases at J, with 11 bases between the two ends. CDR3 length equals 13 residues. Libraries were prepared by immunoSEQ multiplex PCR; TCRdb keeps only in-frame clonotypes and omits some of them. The data contain some 60,000 clones, around 85% of them singletons. The data are from a study of T cell changes during pregnancy in multiple sclerosis. The chain combines TRBV30 with TRBJ2-7, with D perhaps matching TRBD1 (6 bases). This receptor was taken from a female donor with multiple sclerosis, enrolled in a pregnancy study. Source: CD4+ T cells from peripheral blood mononuclear cells, taken in the third trimester of pregnancy. CDR3 DNA sequence: TGTGCCTGGAGTGTCCGGACAGTCCACGAGCAGTACTTC. It codes for CAWSVRTVHEQYF.